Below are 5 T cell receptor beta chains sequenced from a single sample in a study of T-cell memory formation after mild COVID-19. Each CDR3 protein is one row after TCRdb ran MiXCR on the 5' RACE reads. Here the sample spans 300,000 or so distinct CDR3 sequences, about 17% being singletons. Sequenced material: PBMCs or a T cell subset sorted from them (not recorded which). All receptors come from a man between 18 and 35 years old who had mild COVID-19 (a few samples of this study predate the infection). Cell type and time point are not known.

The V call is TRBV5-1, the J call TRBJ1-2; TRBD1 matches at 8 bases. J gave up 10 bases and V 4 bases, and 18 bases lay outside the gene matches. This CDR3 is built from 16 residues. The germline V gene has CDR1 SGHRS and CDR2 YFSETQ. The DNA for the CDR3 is TGCGCCAGCAGCGCCGGGACAGGAACACCAAATGGAGACTACACCTTC. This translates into CASSAGTGTPNGDYTF.

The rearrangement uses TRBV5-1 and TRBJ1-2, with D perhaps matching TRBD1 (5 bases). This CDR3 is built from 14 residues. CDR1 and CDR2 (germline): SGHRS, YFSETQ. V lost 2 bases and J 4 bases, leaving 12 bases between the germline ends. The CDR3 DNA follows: TGCGCCAGCAGCTTTAGGGGCGCGTCCTATGGCTACACCTTC. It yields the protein CASSFRGASYGYTF.

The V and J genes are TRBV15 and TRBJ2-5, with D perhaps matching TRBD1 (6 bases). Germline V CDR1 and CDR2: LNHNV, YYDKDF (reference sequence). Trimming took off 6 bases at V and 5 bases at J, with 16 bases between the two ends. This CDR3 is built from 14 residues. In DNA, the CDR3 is TGTGCCACCAGGCGGAGAGCAGGGGTCGAGACCCAGTACTTC. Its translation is CATRRRAGVETQYF. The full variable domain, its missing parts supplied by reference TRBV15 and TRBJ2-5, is DAMVIQNPRYQVTQFGKPVTLSCSQTLNHNVMYWYQQKSSQAPKLLFHYYDKDFNNEADTPDNFQSRRPNTSFCFLDIRSPGLGDTAMYLCATRRRAGVETQYFGPGTRLLVL.

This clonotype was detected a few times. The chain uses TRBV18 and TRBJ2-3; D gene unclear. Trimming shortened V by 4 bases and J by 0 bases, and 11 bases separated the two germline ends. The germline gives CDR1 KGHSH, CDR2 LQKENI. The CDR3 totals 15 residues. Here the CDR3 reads CASSRSTASTDTQYF. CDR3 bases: TGTGCCAGCTCACGGTCGACGGCTAGCACAGATACGCAGTATTTT.

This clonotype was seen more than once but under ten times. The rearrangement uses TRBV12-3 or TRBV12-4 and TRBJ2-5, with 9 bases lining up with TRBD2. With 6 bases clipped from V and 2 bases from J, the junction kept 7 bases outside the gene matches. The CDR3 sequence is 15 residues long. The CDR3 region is CASSYSGGRQETQYF. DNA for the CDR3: TGTGCCAGCAGCTATAGCGGGGGACGACAAGAGACCCAGTACTTC.